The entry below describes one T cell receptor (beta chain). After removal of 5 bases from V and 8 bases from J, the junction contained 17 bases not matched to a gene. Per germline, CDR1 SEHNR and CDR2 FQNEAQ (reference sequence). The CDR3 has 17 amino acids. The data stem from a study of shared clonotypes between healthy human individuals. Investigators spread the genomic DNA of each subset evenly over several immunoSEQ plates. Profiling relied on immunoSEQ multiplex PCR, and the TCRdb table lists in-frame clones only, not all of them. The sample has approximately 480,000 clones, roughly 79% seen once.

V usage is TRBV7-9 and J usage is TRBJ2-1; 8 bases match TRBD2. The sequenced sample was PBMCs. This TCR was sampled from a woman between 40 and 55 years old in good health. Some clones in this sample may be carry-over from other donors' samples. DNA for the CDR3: TGTGCCAGCAGCCAACGCATTAGCCCGGGAGGGCCATATGAGCAGTTCTTC. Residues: CASSQRISPGGPYEQFF.